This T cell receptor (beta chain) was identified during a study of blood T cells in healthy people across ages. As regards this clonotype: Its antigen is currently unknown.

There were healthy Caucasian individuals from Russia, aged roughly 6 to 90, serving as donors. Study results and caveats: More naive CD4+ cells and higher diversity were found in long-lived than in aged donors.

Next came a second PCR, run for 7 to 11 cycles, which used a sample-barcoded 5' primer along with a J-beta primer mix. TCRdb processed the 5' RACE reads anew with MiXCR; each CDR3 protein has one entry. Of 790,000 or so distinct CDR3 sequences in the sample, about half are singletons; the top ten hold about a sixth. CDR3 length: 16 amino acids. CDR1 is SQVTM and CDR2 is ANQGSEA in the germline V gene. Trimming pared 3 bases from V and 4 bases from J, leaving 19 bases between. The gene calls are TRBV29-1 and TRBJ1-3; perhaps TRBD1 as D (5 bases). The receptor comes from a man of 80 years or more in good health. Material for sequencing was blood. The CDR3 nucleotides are TGCAGCGTTGATCGCCGGGACGCCTCAGCAGGAAACACCATATATTTT. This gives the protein CSVDRRDASAGNTIYF.